A single sample gave rise to the 25 T cell receptor beta chains below, sequenced in a study of blood T cells in healthy people across ages. A second 7 to 11 cycle PCR used barcoded and J-beta primers. TCRdb used MiXCR to reprocess the 5' RACE reads, holding one entry per CDR3 protein. The sample includes 600,000 to 800,000 distinct CDR3 sequences, around a fifth seen only once; the top ten take 3% to 4%. What was sequenced was blood. These TCRs come from a man between 65 and 85 years old in good health.

This clonotype was found many times. The chain couples TRBV7-9 to TRBJ1-1; 7 positions match TRBD1. The CDR3 extends over 15 amino acids. The germline CDR1 and CDR2 sequences are SEHNR and FQNEAQ (reference sequence). With V trimmed by 1 base and J by 7 bases, 9 bases remained unmatched. CDR3 nucleotide sequence: TGTGCCAGCAGCTTAGTGGAGGGGGCGAGAGTTGAAGCTTTCTTT. This gives the protein CASSLVEGARVEAFF.

In its sample, this clonotype was seen many times. The V gene is TRBV12-3 or TRBV12-4, the J gene TRBJ1-1, with 9 bases lining up with TRBD1. V trimming: 6 bases; J trimming: 1 base; junction bases outside the gene matches: 0. The CDR3 is 13 residues long. In DNA, the CDR3 is TGTGCCAGCAGGGGACAGGGGAACACTGAAGCTTTCTTT. It is translated as CASRGQGNTEAFF.

This clonotype was counted a few times. The gene calls are TRBV20-1 and TRBJ2-3, with a tentative D call TRBD2 (5 bases). Looked up from germline, CDR1 is DFQATT and CDR2 is SNEGSKA (reference sequence). Between the trimmed V and J ends, which lost 6 bases and 4 bases, there was a span of 14 bases. The CDR3 is made up of 13 amino acids. The CDR3 reads CSASADLSDTQYF. The CDR3 region has the DNA TGCAGTGCGTCAGCGGACCTCTCAGATACGCAGTATTTT.

This clonotype came up many times. The chain is built from TRBV7-2 and TRBJ2-5; unclear D gene. The CDR3 consists of 15 residues. Trimming shortened V by 5 bases and J by 2 bases, and 15 bases separated the two germline ends. CDR1 is SGHTA, CDR2 FQGNSA, per germline. The CDR3 reads CASSPDGRVQETQYF. The CDR3 region has the DNA TGTGCCAGCAGCCCGGACGGTAGGGTACAAGAGACCCAGTACTTC.

This clonotype was seen only once. A much larger clone differs by one base, so this may be a read error. The CDR3 ends on some other residue instead of the conserved phenylalanine or tryptophan, so this is likely a read error. The chain carries TRBV29-1 and TRBJ2-7; 9 positions match TRBD2. V shed 1 base and J 0 bases; nucleotides not matched to a gene: 4. This CDR3 contains 15 residues. The germline V gene encodes CDR1 SQVTM and CDR2 ANQGSEA. DNA for the CDR3: TGCAGCGTTGAAGGCCTAGCGGGGCACTCCTACGAGCAGTACCTC. Translation gives CSVEGLAGHSYEQYL.

This clonotype was recorded only once. V is TRBV2 and J is TRBJ2-2, with a tentative D call TRBD1 (6 bases). The CDR3 is 17 residues long. V was shortened by 6 bases and J by 0 bases, with 17 bases between the two germline ends. Germline assignment: CDR1 SNHLY and CDR2 FYNNEI. DNA for the CDR3: TGTGCCAGCAGGACGAGGGAAGGACAGACGAACACCGGGGAGCTGTTTTTT. It codes for CASRTREGQTNTGELFF.

The chain employs TRBV20-1 and TRBJ2-1; 13 nucleotides line up with TRBD2. The CDR3 length is 16 residues. CDR1 DFQATT and CDR2 SNEGSKA come from the germline V gene (reference sequence). V lost 3 bases to trimming and J lost 9 bases; unmatched junction nucleotides: 11. The chain's CDR3 is CSASITSGRGPAEQFF. CDR3 coding DNA: TGCAGTGCTAGCATTACTAGCGGGAGGGGCCCGGCTGAGCAGTTCTTC.

This clonotype appeared a few times. This chain links TRBV20-1 with TRBJ2-5; no reliable D call. Germline V gene data show CDR1 as DFQATT and CDR2 as SNEGSKA (reference sequence). Trimming stripped 4 bases from V and 0 bases from J, with 0 bases between. The CDR3 spans 10 residues. This chain's CDR3 is CSANQETQYF. The CDR3 nucleotides read TGCAGTGCTAACCAAGAGACCCAGTACTTC.

This clonotype has a handful of counts. V and J are TRBV7-9 and TRBJ2-7; D remains unclear. V was pared by 4 bases and J by 6 bases, with 10 bases between. The CDR3 totals 12 residues. Germline CDR1 is SEHNR and CDR2 is FQNEAQ (reference sequence). The chain's CDR3 is CASSSQRVEQYF. DNA of the CDR3: TGTGCCAGCAGCTCCCAACGGGTCGAGCAGTACTTC.

This clonotype turned up a few times. The chain is built from TRBV30 and TRBJ1-2, with unresolved D. The germline V and J ends were trimmed by 7 bases and 2 bases, with 14 bases remaining between them. CDR1 and CDR2 from the germline V gene are GTSNPN and SVGIG (reference sequence). The CDR3 loop spans 13 amino acids. CDR3 sequence reads: CASTTPRNYGYTF. Written as DNA, the CDR3 is TGTGCCTCTACTACACCGAGAAACTATGGCTACACCTTC.

This clonotype was seen a few times. The rearrangement links TRBV6-2 or TRBV6-3 to TRBJ2-7, with D perhaps TRBD2 (5 bases). The germline V and J ends were trimmed by 0 bases and 1 base, with 10 bases remaining between them. Germline CDR1 MNHEY, CDR2 SVGEGT. The CDR3 is 15 amino acids. CDR3 nucleotide sequence: TGTGCCAGCAGTTACTCGAGAGGGCCTTCCTACGAGCAGTACTTC. Amino acid sequence: CASSYSRGPSYEQYF.

For this clonotype: Since the CDR3 does not end with the conserved phenylalanine or tryptophan, this likely comes from a read error. The chain combines TRBV27 with TRBJ2-5; D is perhaps TRBD1 (6 bases). Per the germline V gene, CDR1 is MNHEY and CDR2 is SMNVEV (reference sequence). The V and J ends lost 2 bases and 7 bases respectively, with 17 bases between them. This CDR3 spans 15 amino acids. The CDR3 reads CASSLRQSRGGTQYC. In nucleotides, the CDR3 is TGTGCCAGCAGTTTACGACAGTCCCGAGGGGGGACCCAGTACTGC.

This clonotype was counted between two and nine times. The chain joins TRBV7-8 to TRBJ2-5; possible D gene TRBD1, 6 bases. V lost 2 bases, J lost 2 bases, and 15 bases lay in between. CDR3 size: 16 residues. Germline V gives CDR1 SGHVS, CDR2 FQNEAQ. CDR3 nucleotides: TGTGCCAGCAGCTTACGAGACAGGAGACGGCAAGAGACCCAGTACTTC. Protein: CASSLRDRRRQETQYF. The full variable domain, completed using reference TRBV7-8 and TRBJ2-5, is GAGVSQSPRYKVAKRGQDVALRCDPISGHVSLFWYQQALGQGPEFLTYFQNEAQLDKSGLPSDRFFAERPEGSVSTLKIQRTQQEDSAVYLCASSLRDRRRQETQYFGPGTRLLVL.

V and J are TRBV28 and TRBJ1-1, with a tentative D call TRBD1 (6 bases). Trimming pared 6 bases from V and 0 bases from J, leaving 14 bases between. The germline V gene has CDR1 MDHEN and CDR2 SYDVKM. The length of the CDR3 is 15 residues. The CDR3 sequence is CASRPGQNLNTEAFF. CDR3 nucleotide sequence: TGTGCCAGCAGGCCCGGACAGAACTTGAACACTGAAGCTTTCTTT.

The rearrangement joins TRBV20-1 to TRBJ2-1, with 8 bases lining up with TRBD2. CDR1 and CDR2 (germline): DFQATT, SNEGSKA (reference sequence). The CDR3 is 11 residues long. The V segment lost 5 bases and the J segment 9 bases; nucleotides outside the gene matches: 3. CDR3 DNA sequence: TGCAGTGCTGGGACTAGATCTGAGCAGTTCTTC. Amino acids: CSAGTRSEQFF.

This clonotype was seen a few times. The junction departs from germline at one end; a sequencing error may be responsible. The chain couples TRBV5-1 to TRBJ2-5, with TRBD1 matching 9 bases. CDR1 and CDR2 (germline): SGHRS, YFSETQ. The CDR3 contains 17 residues. The CDR3 DNA reads TGCGCCAGCAGCTTGGGGGCCGGGACAGGGTCAGGAGAGACCCGGTACTTC. Encoded protein: CASSLGAGTGSGETRYF.

The genes are TRBV20-1 and TRBJ2-7, with D perhaps assigned TRBD1 or TRBD2 (6 bases each). Trimming removed 6 bases at V and 7 bases at J, with 19 bases between. The CDR3 is made up of 13 amino acids. The germline V gene encodes CDR1 DFQATT and CDR2 SNEGSKA (reference sequence). The CDR3 here is CSAQQGLYGEQYF. CDR3 in DNA: TGCAGTGCCCAACAGGGACTTTACGGGGAGCAGTACTTC.

This clonotype has only a few counts. The CDR3 coding sequence is TGTGCCAGCAGCGTAGTCCCCACCGGGGAGCTGTTTTTT. As protein: CASSVVPTGELFF. The gene calls are TRBV9 and TRBJ2-2; D is uncertain. V was shortened by 0 bases and J by 4 bases, with 4 bases between the two germline ends. The CDR3 extends over 13 amino acids. Germline V CDR1 and CDR2: SGDLS, YYNGEE.

This chain uses TRBV12-3 or TRBV12-4 with TRBJ2-5; 10 nucleotides align to TRBD2. The V gene end was trimmed by 5 bases and the J gene end by 9 bases; junction bases not matched to a gene: 12. The CDR3 extends over 15 amino acids. DNA of the CDR3: TGTGCCAGCAGTCGACAAGCGGGAGGGCCTGGGGCCCAGTACTTC. As protein: CASSRQAGGPGAQYF.

This chain connects TRBV12-3 or TRBV12-4 to TRBJ1-1; maybe TRBD1 (5 bases). Trimming took 11 bases from V and 1 from J, leaving 11 bases between them. The length of the CDR3 is 12 residues. CDR3 loop: CASRQPNTEAFF. The DNA for the CDR3 is TGTGCCTCGAGACAGCCGAACACTGAAGCTTTCTTT.

The chain joins TRBV4-3 to TRBJ1-4; 9 bases map to TRBD1. The germline V gene encodes CDR1 LGHNA and CDR2 YSLEER. The CDR3 length is 16 residues. V dropped 0 bases and J dropped 5; count of bases not matched to a gene: 4. The CDR3 coding sequence is TGCGCCAGCAGCCAAGACCTGGGACAGGGCAATGAAAAACTGTTTTTT. This sequence encodes CASSQDLGQGNEKLFF.

The chain recombines TRBV20-1 with TRBJ2-3; D gene uncertain. The CDR3 runs 13 residues. The V gene lost 1 base and the J gene lost 7 bases, with 12 bases spanning the gap. In germline, CDR1 is DFQATT, CDR2 SNEGSKA (reference sequence). CDR3 DNA: TGCAGTGCTAGAGGGTACAGCGACTATACGCAGTATTTT. Translating it yields CSARGYSDYTQYF.

The CDR3 loop is CASGLVWVAGGNEQFF. The CDR3, as DNA: TGTGCTAGTGGTTTGGTATGGGTAGCGGGAGGGAATGAGCAGTTCTTC. The gene calls are TRBV12-5 and TRBJ2-5; TRBD2 matches at 11 bases. The assigned J gene may be wrong: the sequence end matches TRBJ2-1 better. CDR3 length: 16 amino acids. CDR1 LGHNT and CDR2 FRNRAP come from the germline V gene.

This clonotype was seen a few times. A read error may be the cause here, since a much bigger clone is one base away. The chain combines TRBV4-1 with TRBJ2-5, with a possible D match to TRBD1 (5 bases). This CDR3 is built from 14 residues. Germline loops: CDR1 MGHRA, CDR2 YSYEKL. The CDR3 nucleotides are TGCGCCAGCAGCCAAGGGGGCAGACAAGAGACCCAGTGCTTC. Amino acid sequence: CASSQGGRQETQCF.

This clonotype was seen more than once but under ten times. The chain has TRBV20-1 and TRBJ2-3; 15 nucleotides agree with TRBD2. The V gene's germline CDR1 is DFQATT and CDR2 SNEGSKA (reference sequence). CDR3 length equals 16 residues. J gave up 3 bases and V 6 bases, and 7 bases lay outside the gene matches. CDR3 coding DNA: TGCAGTGCCTTCGGGACTAGCGGGAGGAATACAGATACGCAGTATTTT. Translating gives CSAFGTSGRNTDTQYF.